This T cell receptor beta chain is drawn from a study of cytomegalovirus exposure and HLA in healthy donors. PCR was performed using 60 Vbeta and 13 Jbeta primers. Libraries were prepared by immunoSEQ multiplex PCR; TCRdb keeps only in-frame clonotypes and omits some of them. The sample shows around 110,000 clones, under 85% of them seen only once. With V trimmed by 5 bases and J by 0 bases, 4 bases remained unmatched. Germline CDR1 reads SGHNT; CDR2 reads YENEEA. The CDR3 spans 16 residues. The chain is built from TRBV11-3 and TRBJ1-3; TRBD1 matches at 10 bases. This sequence was found in a woman aged 18-29 years in good health and CMV-seronegative. The material sequenced was PBMCs. The CDR3 region has the DNA TGTGCCAGCAGCCTGGGACAGGGGACCTCTGGAAACACCATATATTTT. As protein: CASSLGQGTSGNTIYF.